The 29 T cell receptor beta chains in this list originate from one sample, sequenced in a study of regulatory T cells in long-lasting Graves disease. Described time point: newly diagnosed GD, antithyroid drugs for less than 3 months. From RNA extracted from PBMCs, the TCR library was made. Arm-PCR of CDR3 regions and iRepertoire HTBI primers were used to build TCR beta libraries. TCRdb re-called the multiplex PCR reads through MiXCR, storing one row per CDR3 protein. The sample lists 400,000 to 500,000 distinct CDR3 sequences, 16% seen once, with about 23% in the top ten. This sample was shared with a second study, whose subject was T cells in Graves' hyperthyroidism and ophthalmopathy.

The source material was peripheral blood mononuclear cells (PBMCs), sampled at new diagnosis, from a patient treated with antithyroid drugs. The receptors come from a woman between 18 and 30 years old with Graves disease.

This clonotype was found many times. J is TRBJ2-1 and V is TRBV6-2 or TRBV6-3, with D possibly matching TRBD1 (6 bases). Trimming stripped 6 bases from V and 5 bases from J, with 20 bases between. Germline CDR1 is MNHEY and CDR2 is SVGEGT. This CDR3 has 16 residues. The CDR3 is CASSFPIGGRDNEQFF. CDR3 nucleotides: TGTGCCAGCAGCTTCCCTATTGGGGGCAGAGACAATGAGCAGTTCTTC.

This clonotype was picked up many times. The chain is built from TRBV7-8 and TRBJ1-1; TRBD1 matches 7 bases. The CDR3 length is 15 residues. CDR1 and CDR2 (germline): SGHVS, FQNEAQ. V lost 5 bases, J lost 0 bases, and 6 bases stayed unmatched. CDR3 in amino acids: CASSAPGTVNTEAFF. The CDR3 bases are TGTGCCAGCAGCGCGCCCGGGACAGTGAACACTGAAGCTTTCTTT.

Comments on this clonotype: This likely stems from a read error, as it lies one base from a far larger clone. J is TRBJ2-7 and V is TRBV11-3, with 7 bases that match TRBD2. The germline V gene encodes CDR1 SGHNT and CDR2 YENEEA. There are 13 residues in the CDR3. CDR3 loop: CASSLEREYEPYF. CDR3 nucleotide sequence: TGTGCCAGCAGCTTAGAGCGGGAGTACGAGCCGTACTTC.

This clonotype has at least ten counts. CDR3 nucleotides: TGTGCCAGCAGCCAAGGGCACTACGAGCAGTACTTC. It codes for CASSQGHYEQYF. This sequence joins TRBV3-1 and TRBJ2-7; D is unresolved. Looked up from germline, CDR1 is LGHDT and CDR2 is YNNKEL (reference sequence). V was trimmed by 1 base and J by 3 bases, leaving 4 bases between them. This CDR3 contains 12 residues.

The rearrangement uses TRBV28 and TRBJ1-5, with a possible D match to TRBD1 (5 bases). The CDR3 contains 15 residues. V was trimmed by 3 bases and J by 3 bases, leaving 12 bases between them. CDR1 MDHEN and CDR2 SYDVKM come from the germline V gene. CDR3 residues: CASSFGGEYNQPQHF. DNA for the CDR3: TGTGCCAGCAGTTTCGGGGGGGAGTACAATCAGCCCCAGCATTTT.

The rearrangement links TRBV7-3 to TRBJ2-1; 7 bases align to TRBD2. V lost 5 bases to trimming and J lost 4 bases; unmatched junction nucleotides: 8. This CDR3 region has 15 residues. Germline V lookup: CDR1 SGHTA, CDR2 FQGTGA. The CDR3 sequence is CASSPSGALYNEQFF. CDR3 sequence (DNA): TGTGCCAGCAGCCCCAGCGGGGCACTATACAATGAGCAGTTCTTC.

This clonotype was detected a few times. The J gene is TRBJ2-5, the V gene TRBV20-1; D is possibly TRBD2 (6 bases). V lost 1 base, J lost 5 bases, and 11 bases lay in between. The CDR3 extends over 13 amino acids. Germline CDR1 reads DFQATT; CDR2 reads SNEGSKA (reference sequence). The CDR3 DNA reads TGCAGTGCTAGAGCCCGGGGGAGGGAGACCCAGTACTTC. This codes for CSARARGRETQYF.

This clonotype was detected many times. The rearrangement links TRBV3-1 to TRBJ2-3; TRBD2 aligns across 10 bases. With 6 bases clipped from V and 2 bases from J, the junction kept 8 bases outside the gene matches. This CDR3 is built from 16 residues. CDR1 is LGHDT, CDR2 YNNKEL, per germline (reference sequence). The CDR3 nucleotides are TGTGCCAGCAGACGGAAAGCGGGAGGGCCCACAGATACGCAGTATTTT. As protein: CASRRKAGGPTDTQYF.

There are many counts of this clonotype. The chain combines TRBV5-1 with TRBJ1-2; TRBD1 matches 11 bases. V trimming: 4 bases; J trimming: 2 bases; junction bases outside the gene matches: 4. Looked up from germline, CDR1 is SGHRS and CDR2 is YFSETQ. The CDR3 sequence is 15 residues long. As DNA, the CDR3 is TGCGCCAGCAGCGTAGGGGACAGGGGGAACTATGGCTACACCTTC. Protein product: CASSVGDRGNYGYTF.

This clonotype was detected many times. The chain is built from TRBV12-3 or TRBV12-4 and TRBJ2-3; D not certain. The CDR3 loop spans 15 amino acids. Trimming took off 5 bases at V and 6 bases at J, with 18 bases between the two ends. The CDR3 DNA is TGTGCCAGCAGTCGATCTACGGTGGGTTCGGATACGCAGTATTTT. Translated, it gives CASSRSTVGSDTQYF.

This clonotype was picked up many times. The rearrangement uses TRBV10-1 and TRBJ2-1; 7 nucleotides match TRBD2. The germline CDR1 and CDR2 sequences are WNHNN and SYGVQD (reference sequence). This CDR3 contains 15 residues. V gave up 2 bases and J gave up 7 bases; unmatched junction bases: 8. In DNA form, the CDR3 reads TGCGCCAGCAGTGAGCGACCGACTAGCCATAATGAGCAGTTCTTC. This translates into CASSERPTSHNEQFF.

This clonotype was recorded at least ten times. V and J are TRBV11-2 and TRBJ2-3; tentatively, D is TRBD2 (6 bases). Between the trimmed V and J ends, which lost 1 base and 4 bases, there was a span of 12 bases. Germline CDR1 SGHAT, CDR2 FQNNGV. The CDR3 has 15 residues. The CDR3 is CASSLVELASDTQYF. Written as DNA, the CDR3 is TGTGCCAGCAGCTTAGTGGAACTAGCATCAGATACGCAGTATTTT.

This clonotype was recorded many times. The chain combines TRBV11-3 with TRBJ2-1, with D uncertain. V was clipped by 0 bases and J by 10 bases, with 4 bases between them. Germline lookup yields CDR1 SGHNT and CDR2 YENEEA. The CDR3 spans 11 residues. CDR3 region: CASSLEEEQFF. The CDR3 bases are TGTGCCAGCAGCTTAGAGGAGGAGCAGTTCTTC.

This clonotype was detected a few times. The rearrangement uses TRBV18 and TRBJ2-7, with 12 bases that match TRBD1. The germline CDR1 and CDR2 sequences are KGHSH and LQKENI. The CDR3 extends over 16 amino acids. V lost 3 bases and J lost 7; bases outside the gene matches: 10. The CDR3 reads CASSPRGTGGAGEQYF. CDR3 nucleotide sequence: TGTGCCAGCTCACCTCGAGGGACAGGGGGCGCGGGGGAGCAGTACTTC.

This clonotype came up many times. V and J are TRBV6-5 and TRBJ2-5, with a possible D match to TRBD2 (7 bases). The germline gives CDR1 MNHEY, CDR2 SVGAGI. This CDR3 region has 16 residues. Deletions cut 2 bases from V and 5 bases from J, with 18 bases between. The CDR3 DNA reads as TGTGCCAGCAGTTACCGTCCGGGGGGCTTAGAGGAGACCCAGTACTTC. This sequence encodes CASSYRPGGLEETQYF.

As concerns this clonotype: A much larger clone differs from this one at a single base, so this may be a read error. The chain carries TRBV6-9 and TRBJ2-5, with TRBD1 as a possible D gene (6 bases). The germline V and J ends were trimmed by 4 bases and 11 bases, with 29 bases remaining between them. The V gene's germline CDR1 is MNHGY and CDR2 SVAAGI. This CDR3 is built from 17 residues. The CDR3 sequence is CASSSPFGTPLGNEQYF. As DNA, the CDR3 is TGTGCCAGCAGTTCCCCTTTCGGGACACCTCTTGGGAATGAGCAGTACTTC.

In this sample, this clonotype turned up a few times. The CDR3 sequence: CASSEGLDSVTEAFF. The CDR3, as DNA: TGTGCCAGCAGTGAAGGTTTAGACTCCGTAACTGAAGCTTTCTTT. The chain combines TRBV6-2 or TRBV6-3 with TRBJ1-1; D is undetermined. The CDR3 is 15 amino acids. Germline V gene sequence: CDR1 MNHEY, CDR2 SVGEGT. V shed 5 bases and J shed 5 bases, with 18 bases lying between them.

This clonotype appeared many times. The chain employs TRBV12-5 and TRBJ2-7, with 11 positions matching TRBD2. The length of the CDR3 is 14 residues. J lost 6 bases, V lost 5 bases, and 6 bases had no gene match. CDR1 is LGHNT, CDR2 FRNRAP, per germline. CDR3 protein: CASGLAGGLFEQYF. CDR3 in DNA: TGTGCTAGTGGTCTAGCGGGAGGCTTGTTCGAGCAGTACTTC.

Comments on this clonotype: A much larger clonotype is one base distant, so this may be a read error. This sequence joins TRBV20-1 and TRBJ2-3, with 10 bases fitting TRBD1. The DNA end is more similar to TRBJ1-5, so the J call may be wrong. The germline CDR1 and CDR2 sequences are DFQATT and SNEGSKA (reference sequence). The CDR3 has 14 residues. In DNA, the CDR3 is TGCAGTGCCGGAGGGACAGGGGAAACAGATACGCAGCATTTT. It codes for CSAGGTGETDTQHF.

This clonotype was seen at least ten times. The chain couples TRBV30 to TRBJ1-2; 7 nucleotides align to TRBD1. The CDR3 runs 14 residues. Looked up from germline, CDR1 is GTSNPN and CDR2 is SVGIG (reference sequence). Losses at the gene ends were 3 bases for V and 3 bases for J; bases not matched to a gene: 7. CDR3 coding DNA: TGTGCCTGGAGACGACAGGGTAGGGACTATGGCTACACCTTC. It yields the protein CAWRRQGRDYGYTF.

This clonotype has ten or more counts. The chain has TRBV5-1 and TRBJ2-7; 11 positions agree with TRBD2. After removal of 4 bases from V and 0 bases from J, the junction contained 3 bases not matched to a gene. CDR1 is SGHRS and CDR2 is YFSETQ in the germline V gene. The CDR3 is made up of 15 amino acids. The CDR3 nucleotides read TGCGCCAGCAGCACGGGACTAGCGGCCTCCTACGAGCAGTACTTC. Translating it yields CASSTGLAASYEQYF.

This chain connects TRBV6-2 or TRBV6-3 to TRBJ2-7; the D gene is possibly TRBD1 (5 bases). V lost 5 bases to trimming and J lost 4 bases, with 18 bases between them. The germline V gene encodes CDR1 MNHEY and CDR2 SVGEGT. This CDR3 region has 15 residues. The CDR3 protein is CASSEGRGRSYEQYF. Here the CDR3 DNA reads TGTGCCAGCAGTGAAGGAAGGGGCAGGAGTTACGAGCAGTACTTC.

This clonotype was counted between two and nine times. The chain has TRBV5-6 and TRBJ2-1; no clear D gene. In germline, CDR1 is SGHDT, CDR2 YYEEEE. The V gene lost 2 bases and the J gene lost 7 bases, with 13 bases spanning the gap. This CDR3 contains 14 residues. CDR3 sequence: CASSFSGVSNEQFF. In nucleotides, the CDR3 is TGTGCCAGCAGCTTCTCCGGCGTTTCGAATGAGCAGTTCTTC.

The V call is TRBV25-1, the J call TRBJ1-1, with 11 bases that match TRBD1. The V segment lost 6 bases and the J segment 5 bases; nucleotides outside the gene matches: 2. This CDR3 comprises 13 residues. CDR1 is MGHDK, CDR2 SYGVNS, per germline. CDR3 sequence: CASSGQGATEAFF. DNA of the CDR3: TGTGCCAGCAGCGGACAGGGGGCAACTGAAGCTTTCTTT. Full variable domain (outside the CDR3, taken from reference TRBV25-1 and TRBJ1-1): EADIYQTPRYLVIGTGKKITLECSQTMGHDKMYWYQQDPGMELHLIHYSYGVNSTEKGDLSSESTVSRIRTEHFPLTLESARPSHTSQYLCASSGQGATEAFFGQGTRLTVV.

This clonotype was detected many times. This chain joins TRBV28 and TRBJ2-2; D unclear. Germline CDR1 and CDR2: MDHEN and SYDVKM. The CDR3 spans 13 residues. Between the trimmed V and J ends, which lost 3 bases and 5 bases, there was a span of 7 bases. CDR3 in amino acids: CASSFVFTGELFF. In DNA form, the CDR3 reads TGTGCCAGCAGTTTCGTTTTTACCGGGGAGCTGTTTTTT.

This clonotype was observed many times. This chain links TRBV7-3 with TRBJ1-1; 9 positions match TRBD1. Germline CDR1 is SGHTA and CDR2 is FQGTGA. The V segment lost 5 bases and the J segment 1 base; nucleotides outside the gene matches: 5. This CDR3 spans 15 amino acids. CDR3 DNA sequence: TGTGCCAGCAGCCCCGGGACAGGGAAGAACACTGAAGCTTTCTTT. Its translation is CASSPGTGKNTEAFF.

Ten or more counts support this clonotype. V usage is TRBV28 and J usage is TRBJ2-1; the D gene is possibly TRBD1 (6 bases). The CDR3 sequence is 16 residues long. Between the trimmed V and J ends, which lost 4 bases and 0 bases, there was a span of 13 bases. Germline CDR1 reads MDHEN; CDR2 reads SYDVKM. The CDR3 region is CASSSFRDNSYNEQFF. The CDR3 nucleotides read TGTGCCAGCAGTTCCTTCCGGGACAACTCCTACAATGAGCAGTTCTTC.

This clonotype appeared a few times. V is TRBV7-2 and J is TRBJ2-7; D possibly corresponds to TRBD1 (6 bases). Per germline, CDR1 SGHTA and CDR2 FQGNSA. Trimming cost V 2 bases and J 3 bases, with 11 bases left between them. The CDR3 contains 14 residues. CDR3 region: CASSLRIRGYEQYF. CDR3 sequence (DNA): TGTGCCAGCAGCTTAAGGATCAGGGGCTACGAGCAGTACTTC.

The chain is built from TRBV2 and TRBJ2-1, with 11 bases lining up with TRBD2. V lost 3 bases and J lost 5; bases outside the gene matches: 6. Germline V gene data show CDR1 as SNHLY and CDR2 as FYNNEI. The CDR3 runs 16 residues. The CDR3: CASSDGTSGSNNEQFF. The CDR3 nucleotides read TGTGCCAGCAGTGATGGGACTAGCGGTTCGAACAATGAGCAGTTCTTC.